One sample yielded the 8 T cell receptor delta chains listed below, sequenced in a study of γδ T cells in repeated Plasmodium falciparum infection. Gammadelta T cells were flow-sorted from PBMC into Vgamma9/Vdelta2+ and Vdelta2-negative populations for bulk analysis. TCRdb re-identified clones in the multiplex PCR reads via CATT. Of roughly 93,000 delta-chain clones in the sample, 0.98% are singletons; the top ten hold 9.5% to 10%. The sample was gamma-delta T cells from blood. These receptors were collected from a pool of human donors (malaria-infected and uninfected, not separated).

This clone was seen more than once but under ten times. TCRdb has a much larger clone's protein, which differs at residue 9 from the translation of this DNA, likely because of a read error; what is shown is the protein translated from the DNA. The V and J genes are TRDV1 and TRDJ1, with a weak D call TRDD2 (5 bases). Assignment of the J gene here rests on matching the DNA to germline, because TCRdb gives none. CDR3 size: 13 residues. Germline CDR1 is TSWWSYY and CDR2 is QGS. The CDR3 sequence is CALGEAYTGKLIF. Written as DNA, the CDR3 is TGTGCTCTTGGGGAAGCCTACACCGGTAAACTCATCTTT.

In regard to this clone: It is likely a read error: a sequence one base away is far more abundant. The sample holds other DNA sequences that translate to the same CDR3. V is TRDV2 and J is TRDJ1, with 7 bases identical to TRDD3. TCRdb offers no J gene call, so here the DNA was matched to germline to obtain one. The CDR3 covers 18 residues. Germline V gene lookup returns CDR1 GEAIGNYY and CDR2 EKD. V lost 3 bases, J lost 0 bases, and 15 bases stayed unmatched. As DNA, the CDR3 is TGTGCCTGTGACCCGAAGGTGCTGGGGGCTACGTACACCGATAAACTCATCTTT. Its protein is CACDPKVLGATYTDKLIF.

This clone occurred many times. This DNA's translation and the protein TCRdb lists, from a much larger clone, do not match at residue 3, likely due to a read error; the protein shown is translated from the DNA. V is TRDV2 and J is TRDJ1; D possibly corresponds to TRDD3 (5 bases). Because TCRdb records no J gene, it was assigned here through a match of the DNA to germline. Germline V gene lookup returns CDR1 GEAIGNYY and CDR2 EKD. The CDR3 has 18 amino acids. In DNA form, the CDR3 reads TGTGCCCGTGACGCAGTTTTAGGTGTGGGATCGAACACCGATAAACTCATCTTT. Translation gives CARDAVLGVGSNTDKLIF.

Sample share makes this clone medium-sized. The identical CDR3 is also encoded by other nucleotide sequences in the sample. The V and J genes are TRDV1 and TRDJ1; 10 nucleotides match TRDD3. The V segment lost 0 bases and the J segment 0 bases; nucleotides outside the gene matches: 19. This CDR3 has 22 residues. Germline CDR1 TSWWSYY, CDR2 QGS. The DNA of the CDR3 is TGTGCTCTTGGGGAACTCATGGGTGGACCGTACTGGGGGATGTCGTACACCGATAAACTCATCTTT. Amino acids: CALGELMGGPYWGMSYTDKLIF.

This clone was recorded a few times. It is likely a read error: a sequence one base away is far more abundant. The sample carries other DNA sequences with the same CDR3. This chain connects TRDV1 to TRDJ1; tentatively, D is TRDD3 (6 bases). Because TCRdb records no J gene, it was assigned here through a match of the DNA to germline. Germline V CDR1 and CDR2: TSWWSYY, QGS. This CDR3 region has 21 residues. The CDR3 nucleotides read TGTGCTCTTGGGCTAAAGGTCTCTCGTCCTGGGGACAGACGGTACACCGACAAACTCATCTTT. Its protein is CALGLKVSRPGDRRYTDKLIF.

This clone has only a few counts. TCRdb's protein, taken from a much larger clone, differs from this DNA's translation at residue 16, likely owing to a read error; the protein displayed comes from the DNA. No J gene was called, and the V gene is TRDV1; the listed D gene, TRDD3, was not tested against the DNA. The CDR3 loop spans 18 amino acids. CDR1 is TSWWSYY and CDR2 is QGS in the germline V gene. The CDR3 DNA reads TGTGCTCTTGGGGAACTTCCTACCCAATGGTACTGGGGGCGAAAACCCATCTTT. Its protein is CALGELPTQWYWGRKPIF.

This clone was counted only a few times. One base separates it from a far larger clone, so it is likely a read error. Within the sample, other DNA sequences also encode this same CDR3. The chain couples TRDV2 to TRDJ1; 7 nucleotides match TRDD3. The J gene was missing in TCRdb and was found by matching the end of the DNA to germline. The V and J ends lost 4 bases and 5 bases, in that order; junction bases with no gene match: 15. There are 16 residues in the CDR3. Germline V gene data show CDR1 as GEAIGNYY and CDR2 as EKD. The CDR3 DNA follows: TGTGCCTGTGAACCTGCGGCTAAATGGGGGAGAGATAAACTCATCTTT. This encodes CACEPAAKWGRDKLIF.

A word on this clone: The TCRdb protein, from a much larger clone, departs from this DNA's translation at residue 4, likely by read error; the protein shown derives from the DNA. The chain couples TRDV2 to TRDJ1, with 7 bases fitting TRDD3. TCRdb does not report a J gene; here it was assigned by matching the DNA to germline references. Germline CDR1 is GEAIGNYY and CDR2 is EKD. The CDR3 length is 16 residues. Trimming removed 5 bases from V and 0 bases from J; junction bases left unmatched: 11. The CDR3 region is CACGTVEGGYTDKLIF. In DNA, the CDR3 is TGTGCCTGTGGCACAGTAGAAGGGGGATACACCGATAAACTCATCTTT.